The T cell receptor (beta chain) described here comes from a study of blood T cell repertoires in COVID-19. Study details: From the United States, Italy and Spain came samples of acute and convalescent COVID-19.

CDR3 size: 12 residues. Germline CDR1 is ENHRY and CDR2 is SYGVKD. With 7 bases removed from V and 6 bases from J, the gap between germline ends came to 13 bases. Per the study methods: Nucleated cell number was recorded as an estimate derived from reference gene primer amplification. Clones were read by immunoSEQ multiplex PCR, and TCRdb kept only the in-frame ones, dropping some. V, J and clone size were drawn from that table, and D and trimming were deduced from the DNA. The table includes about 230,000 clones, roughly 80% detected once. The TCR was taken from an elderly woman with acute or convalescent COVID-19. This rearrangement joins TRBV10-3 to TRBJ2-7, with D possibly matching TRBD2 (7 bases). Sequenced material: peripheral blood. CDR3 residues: CAINKGGVEQYF. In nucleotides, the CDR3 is TGTGCCATCAACAAGGGGGGGGTCGAGCAGTACTTC.